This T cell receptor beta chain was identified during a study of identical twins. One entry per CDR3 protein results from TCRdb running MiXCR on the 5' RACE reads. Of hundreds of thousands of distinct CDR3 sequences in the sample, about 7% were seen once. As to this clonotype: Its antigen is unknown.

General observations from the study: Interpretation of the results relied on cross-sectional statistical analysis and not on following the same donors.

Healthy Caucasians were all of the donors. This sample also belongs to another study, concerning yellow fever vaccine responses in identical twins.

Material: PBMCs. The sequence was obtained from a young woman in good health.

The DNA of the CDR3 is TGTGCCAGCAGCCAAGATGAAGAGACTAGCGGGGGGCGCACAGATACGCAGTATTTT. Protein product: CASSQDEETSGGRTDTQYF. The rearrangement uses TRBV4-2 and TRBJ2-3, with TRBD2 matching over 13 bases. This CDR3 comprises 19 residues. V gave up 0 bases and J gave up 1 base; unmatched junction bases: 7. The germline V gene has CDR1 LGHNA and CDR2 YNFKEQ.